Sequencing of this TCR beta chain was carried out in a study of T cells after posttransplantation cyclophosphamide. About this clone: What it binds is unknown.

Busulfan-fludarabine conditioning, marrow transplant, and cyclophosphamide on days +3 and +4 were administered. General study points: Skin or GI-infiltrating T cells shared few TRB sequences with blood. Donor-recipient repertoire similarity was low at 1-2 months, rising over year one. Recipient CMV seropositivity and CMV reactivation strongly tracked TRB clonality.

The assay was immunoSEQ multiplex PCR, and TCRdb's table has in-frame clones only and misses some. This table holds around 9,000 clones, approximately 87% found once. This TCR was recovered from a female patient in her forties or fifties who received an allogeneic stem cell transplant from an unrelated donor, was CMV-positive, and had no GVHD. Some T cells could come from the graft donor. The specimen was PBMCs, collected after allogeneic stem cell transplant with posttransplant cyclophosphamide.

The CDR3, as DNA: TGTGCCAGCAGTGAATCAGGGGTTTTCACTGAAGCTTTCTTT. Translated, it gives CASSESGVFTEAFF. The V gene is TRBV2, the J gene TRBJ1-1; possible D gene TRBD1, 6 bases. The V gene lost 2 bases and the J gene lost 4 bases, with 11 bases spanning the gap. CDR1 and CDR2 from the germline V gene are SNHLY and FYNNEI. The length of the CDR3 is 14 residues.